These 12 T cell receptor beta chains share one sample of origin, sequenced in a study of OX40 agonist ivuxolimab in advanced cancers. Profiled with immunoSEQ multiplex PCR; TCRdb holds only in-frame clones, not every one. The top ten clones hold about 2% of a sample with 50,000 to 75,000 clones, about 87% of them seen once. This specimen was CD4+ or CD8+ T cells sorted from blood, taken in a trial of the OX40 agonist ivuxolimab. The receptors were sampled from an adult with an advanced solid tumor such as melanoma, head and neck, liver or kidney cancer.

The DNA of the CDR3 is TGTGCCAGCAGTGCGACAGGAATCCCTAGCAATGAGCAGTTCTTC. Translated, it gives CASSATGIPSNEQFF. V is TRBV6-4 and J is TRBJ2-1, with a weak D call TRBD1 (6 bases). The CDR3 has 15 amino acids. Per germline, CDR1 MRHNA and CDR2 SNTAGT. Trimming took 4 bases from V and 6 from J, leaving 16 bases between them.

This chain joins TRBV7-9 and TRBJ2-5; TRBD1 matches 7 bases. The CDR3 covers 15 residues. Looked up from germline, CDR1 is SEHNR and CDR2 is FQNEAQ (reference sequence). Losses at the gene ends were 4 bases for V and 1 base for J; bases not matched to a gene: 6. CDR3 loop: CASSSTTGAQETQYF. DNA of the CDR3: TGTGCCAGCAGCTCAACAACAGGGGCCCAAGAGACCCAGTACTTC.

The rearrangement links TRBV28 to TRBJ2-7, with TRBD2 as a possible D gene (7 bases). CDR3 size: 16 residues. CDR1 and CDR2 from the germline V gene are MDHEN and SYDVKM. Trimming stripped 6 bases from V and 0 bases from J, with 18 bases between. The CDR3 DNA sequence: TGTGCCAGCAGCCTAGAGGGAGGGGGGAACTCCTACGAGCAGTACTTC. This gives the protein CASSLEGGGNSYEQYF.

This chain joins TRBV27 and TRBJ2-4; 14 bases agree with TRBD2. In germline, CDR1 is MNHEY, CDR2 SMNVEV (reference sequence). The CDR3 sequence is 16 residues long. With V trimmed by 4 bases and J by 5 bases, 4 bases remained unmatched. The CDR3 bases are TGTGCCAGCAGTTCAGGACTAGCGGGAGGCCAAAACATTCAGTACTTC. It specifies CASSSGLAGGQNIQYF.

The V gene is TRBV5-6, the J gene TRBJ1-2; 9 bases line up with TRBD1. With 0 bases clipped from V and 8 bases from J, the junction kept 5 bases outside the gene matches. Germline CDR1 and CDR2: SGHDT and YYEEEE. This CDR3 has 14 residues. In DNA form, the CDR3 reads TGTGCCAGCAGCTTGGGACAGGGGGGGAGAGGCTACACCTTC. This sequence encodes CASSLGQGGRGYTF.

The J gene is TRBJ1-1, the V gene TRBV6-4, with D possibly TRBD1 on 6 matching bases. The germline V gene has CDR1 MRHNA and CDR2 SNTAGT. V was cut by 6 bases and J by 2 bases, with 16 bases left in between. This CDR3 comprises 15 residues. The CDR3 here is CASRTDSGGNTEAFF. The CDR3 bases are TGTGCCAGCAGGACGGACAGCGGGGGAAACACTGAAGCTTTCTTT.

This clone was picked up one time. This chain uses TRBV7-2 with TRBJ2-3, with a tentative D call TRBD2 (6 bases). The length of the CDR3 is 15 residues. Trimming took off 1 base at V and 6 bases at J, with 14 bases between the two ends. Germline V gene data show CDR1 as SGHTA and CDR2 as FQGNSA. DNA of the CDR3: TGTGCCAGCAGCTTAGTCGGGAGCTCGCTTGATACGCAGTATTTT. It is translated as CASSLVGSSLDTQYF.

This chain uses TRBV5-1 with TRBJ1-3, with D unclear. Germline V gene data show CDR1 as SGHRS and CDR2 as YFSETQ. The CDR3 is made up of 16 amino acids. V lost 0 bases and J lost 0, with 10 bases in between. Written as DNA, the CDR3 is TGCGCCAGCAGCTTGGCCGGGCAGCTCTCTGGAAACACCATATATTTT. This codes for CASSLAGQLSGNTIYF.

The rearrangement uses TRBV30 and TRBJ1-2, with 8 bases fitting TRBD1. Germline loops: CDR1 GTSNPN, CDR2 SVGIG (reference sequence). This CDR3 comprises 14 residues. V shed 1 base and J 5 bases; nucleotides not matched to a gene: 6. In DNA, the CDR3 is TGTGCCTGGAGTGCTGGACAGGGTTGGTATGGCTACACCTTC. Translated, it gives CAWSAGQGWYGYTF.

The chain is built from TRBV19 and TRBJ2-1, with 9 bases lining up with TRBD1. Trimming removed 1 base from V and 6 bases from J; junction bases left unmatched: 1. There are 14 residues in the CDR3. The V gene's germline CDR1 is LNHDA and CDR2 SQIVND (reference sequence). The CDR3 spells CASSIVDRGNEQFF. The CDR3, as DNA: TGTGCCAGTAGTATAGTGGACAGGGGCAATGAGCAGTTCTTC. Full variable domain (missing parts from reference TRBV19 and TRBJ2-1): DGGITQSPKYLFRKEGQNVTLSCEQNLNHDAMYWYRQDPGQGLRLIYYSQIVNDFQKGDIAEGYSVSREKKESFPLTVTSAQKNPTAFYLCASSIVDRGNEQFFGPGTRLTVL.

V gene TRBV11-3 combines with J gene TRBJ2-1; D not certain. Between the trimmed V and J ends, which lost 5 bases and 7 bases, there was a span of 9 bases. The CDR3 spans 12 residues. Per the germline V gene, CDR1 is SGHNT and CDR2 is YENEEA. This CDR3 is CASSLNPNEQFF. DNA for the CDR3: TGTGCCAGCAGCCTGAACCCGAATGAGCAGTTCTTC. The full variable domain, its missing parts supplied by reference TRBV11-3 and TRBJ2-1, is EAGVVQSPRYKIIEKKQPVAFWCNPISGHNTLYWYLQNLGQGPELLIRYENEEAVDDSQLPKDRFSAERLKGVDSTLKIQPAELGDSAVYLCASSLNPNEQFFGPGTRLTVL.

The chain is built from TRBV28 and TRBJ2-3; tentative D call: TRBD2 (6 bases). Between the trimmed V and J ends, which lost 11 bases and 5 bases, there was a span of 14 bases. The CDR3 length is 12 residues. From germline, CDR1 is MDHEN and CDR2 SYDVKM. The CDR3 DNA follows: TGTGCCGGCGGGCAGGAGGGAGATACGCAGTATTTT. Protein sequence: CAGGQEGDTQYF.